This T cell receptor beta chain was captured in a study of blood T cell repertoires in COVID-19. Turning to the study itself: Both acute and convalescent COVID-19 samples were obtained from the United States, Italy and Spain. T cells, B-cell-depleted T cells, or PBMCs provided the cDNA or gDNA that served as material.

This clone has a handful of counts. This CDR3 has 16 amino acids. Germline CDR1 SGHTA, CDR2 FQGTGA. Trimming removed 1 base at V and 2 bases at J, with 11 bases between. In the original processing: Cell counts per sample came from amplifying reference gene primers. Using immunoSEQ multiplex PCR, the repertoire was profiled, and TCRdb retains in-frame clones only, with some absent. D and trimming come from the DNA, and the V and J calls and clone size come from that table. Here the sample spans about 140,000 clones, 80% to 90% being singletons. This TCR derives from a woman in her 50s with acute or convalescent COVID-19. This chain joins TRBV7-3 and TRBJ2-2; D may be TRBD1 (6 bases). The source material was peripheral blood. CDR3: CASSLMAQGNTGELFF. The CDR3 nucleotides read TGTGCCAGCAGCTTAATGGCACAGGGTAACACCGGGGAGCTGTTTTTT.